The subject of this entry is one T cell receptor (beta chain). The sample originates from a study of CD4 and CD8 cells across lung adenocarcinoma regions. Germline CDR1 MNHNS, CDR2 SASEGT. V was pared by 3 bases and J by 0 bases, with 6 bases between. CDR3 length: 15 residues. Each CDR3 protein is one row after TCRdb ran MiXCR on the PCR reads. This sample has roughly 11,000 distinct CDR3 sequences, with 53% found just once. Samples came from patients with localized non-small cell lung adenocarcinoma. The V call is TRBV6-1, the J call TRBJ2-6; D may be TRBD1 (5 bases). Sequenced sample: CD8+ T cells from the center of a lung tumor. This sequence originates from a female donor with lung adenocarcinoma. The CD4 and CD8 labels of this study may be unreliable. DNA of the CDR3: TGTGCCAGCAGTGATAGGGGCTCTGGGGCCAACGTCCTGACTTTC. As protein: CASSDRGSGANVLTF.